Presented here are 5 T cell receptor beta chains from one specimen sequenced in a study of PD-1 blockade in classical Hodgkin lymphoma. Documented time point: cycle 4 day 1 (C4D1), after more than five weeks of nivolumab. Exposure to brentuximab vedotin varied, and each patient had relapsed following autologous stem cell transplantation. Investigators isolated CD4+ T cells from thawed PBMCs through magnetic negative selection. Here immunoSEQ multiplex PCR was the method, and the copy in TCRdb shows in-frame clones only, minus some. This sample has several thousand clones; 79% occur once, and the top ten carry roughly 3.6%. Sequenced material: CD4+ T cells from blood, taken before the fourth cycle of nivolumab. Source of these receptors: a human donor with classical Hodgkin lymphoma.

This chain connects TRBV10-3 to TRBJ2-3, with D possibly TRBD2 on 5 matching bases. Germline values: CDR1 ENHRY, CDR2 SYGVKD. Trimming pared 3 bases from V and 4 bases from J, leaving 5 bases between. This CDR3 contains 12 residues. CDR3 bases: TGTGCCATCAGTGAACTAGCAGATACGCAGTATTTT. Amino acids: CAISELADTQYF.

The chain has TRBV2 and TRBJ2-7, with D perhaps matching TRBD1 or TRBD2 (5 bases each). The ends were cut back, 6 bases at V and 2 bases at J, with 14 bases in the middle. The CDR3 is 14 amino acids. Germline loops: CDR1 SNHLY, CDR2 FYNNEI. As DNA, the CDR3 is TGTGCCAGCAGGGTCGGGGCCGGGACCTACGAGCAGTACTTC. It yields the protein CASRVGAGTYEQYF.

This chain links TRBV15 with TRBJ2-1; the match to TRBD2 covers 8 bases. Trimming at V came to 3 bases and at J to 8 bases, leaving 9 bases not matched to a gene. Germline values: CDR1 LNHNV, CDR2 YYDKDF (reference sequence). The CDR3 is 15 residues long. CDR3 nucleotide sequence: TGTGCCACCAGCAGCGGGGGGGCCTTGGACTATGAGCAGTTCTTC. Its translation: CATSSGGALDYEQFF.

The chain joins TRBV28 to TRBJ1-1; a weak D match, TRBD1 (5 bases). V was clipped by 2 bases and J by 0 bases, with 13 bases between them. CDR1 MDHEN and CDR2 SYDVKM come from the germline V gene. The CDR3 covers 16 residues. DNA of the CDR3: TGTGCCAGCAGTTTAGTCGCGTCAGGGATGAACACTGAAGCTTTCTTT. Protein sequence: CASSLVASGMNTEAFF. Looking up the rest from reference TRBV28 and TRBJ1-1 gives the full variable domain: DVKVTQSSRYLVKRTGEKVFLECVQDMDHENMFWYRQDPGLGLRLIYFSYDVKMKEKGDIPEGYSVSREKKERFSLILESASTNQTSMYLCASSLVASGMNTEAFFGQGTRLTVV.

The rearrangement uses TRBV5-4 and TRBJ2-2, with a possible D match to TRBD1 (7 bases). V was cut by 4 bases and J by 6 bases, with 16 bases left in between. The germline V gene has CDR1 SGHNT and CDR2 YYREEE (reference sequence). The length of the CDR3 is 15 residues. In DNA, the CDR3 is TGTGCCAGCAGCCGGGGGCAGGGGGGTCCCGGGGAGCTGTTTTTT. Protein sequence: CASSRGQGGPGELFF.